This passage covers 7 T cell receptor beta chains from one sample sequenced in a study of blood T cell repertoires in COVID-19. Measured with immunoSEQ multiplex PCR; TCRdb has only the in-frame clones, and not every one. The sample includes more than 150,000 clones, under 85% of them seen just once. The sample consisted of peripheral blood. The origin of the receptors is a human donor in a cohort sampled during active COVID-19.

The chain carries TRBV28 and TRBJ2-5; weak D call: TRBD1 (6 bases). Germline V gives CDR1 MDHEN, CDR2 SYDVKM. This CDR3 spans 14 amino acids. Trimming stripped 5 bases from V and 3 bases from J, with 13 bases between. This CDR3 reads CASSPWTEEETQYF. CDR3 nucleotides: TGTGCCAGCAGTCCCTGGACAGAGGAAGAGACCCAGTACTTC.

The chain recombines TRBV5-5 with TRBJ2-7; TRBD1 aligns across 7 bases. Germline-derived CDR1 and CDR2 are SGHKS and YYEKEE (reference sequence). Trimming cost V 3 bases and J 3 bases; bases outside gene matches: 6. This CDR3 is 14 amino acids long. As DNA, the CDR3 is TGTGCCAGCAGCTACCCGGGACAGATCTACGAGCAGTACTTC. Residues: CASSYPGQIYEQYF.

This chain uses TRBV12-5 with TRBJ1-1; 10 bases are a match to TRBD1. Germline V CDR1 and CDR2: LGHNT, FRNRAP. The CDR3 extends over 14 amino acids. V lost 7 bases and J lost 3; bases outside the gene matches: 5. CDR3 sequence: CASAKDRGDTEAFF. CDR3 bases: TGTGCTAGTGCTAAGGACAGGGGGGACACTGAAGCTTTCTTT.

The chain joins TRBV13 to TRBJ2-5, with 7 bases aligning to TRBD2. The V and J ends lost 0 bases and 2 bases, in that order; junction bases with no gene match: 15. Germline-derived CDR1 and CDR2 are PRHDT and FYEKMQ (reference sequence). The CDR3 sequence is 19 residues long. CDR3 in DNA: TGTGCCAGCAGCTTAGGCCTAAGCCAGCCCCTGCGGGGGCAAGAGACCCAGTACTTC. This codes for CASSLGLSQPLRGQETQYF.

This sequence joins TRBV9 and TRBJ1-6; perhaps TRBD1 as D (5 bases). V was clipped by 3 bases and J by 1 base, with 8 bases between them. Germline assignment: CDR1 SGDLS and CDR2 YYNGEE. The CDR3 is 15 residues long. This CDR3 is CASSDDSSYNSPLHF. The CDR3, as DNA: TGTGCCAGCAGCGACGACAGTTCCTATAATTCACCCCTCCACTTT. Filled out from reference TRBV9 and TRBJ1-6, the complete variable domain reads DSGVTQTPKHLITATGQRVTLRCSPRSGDLSVYWYQQSLDQGLQFLIQYYNGEERAKGNILERFSAQQFPDLHSELNLSSLELGDSALYFCASSDDSSYNSPLHFGNGTRLTVT.

This chain links TRBV10-3 with TRBJ2-1; 12 bases map to TRBD2. The CDR3 spans 14 residues. Germline V lookup: CDR1 ENHRY, CDR2 SYGVKD. Trimming removed 10 bases from V and 8 bases from J; junction bases left unmatched: 9. DNA of the CDR3: TGTGCCACTCTAGCGGGGGGGCCTGAAGATGAGCAGTTCTTC. Protein: CATLAGGPEDEQFF.

This clone has only a few counts. The gene calls are TRBV5-6 and TRBJ2-1; 12 bases fit TRBD2. The CDR3 is 15 residues long. Germline lookup yields CDR1 SGHDT and CDR2 YYEEEE. V was pared by 1 base and J by 7 bases, with 3 bases of the junction left unmatched. CDR3 nucleotide sequence: TGTGCCAGCAGCTTGTTGACTAGCGGGGGTAATGAGCAGTTCTTC. Protein sequence: CASSLLTSGGNEQFF.